The next 11 T cell receptor beta chains were all read from a single sample in a study of shared clonotypes between healthy human individuals. The protocol was immunoSEQ multiplex PCR, while the TCRdb copy is restricted to in-frame clones and leaves out a portion. Of about 2.3 million clones listed, approximately 95% are singletons. The sequencing input was naive CD4+ T cells from PBMCs. The subset here: CD45RA+ positively selected. The source of these receptors is a man aged 18-30 years in good health. Some clones in this sample may be carry-over from other donors' samples.

The chain couples TRBV2 to TRBJ1-1; no clear D. The CDR3 spans 14 residues. Trimming shortened V by 3 bases and J by 5 bases, and 13 bases separated the two germline ends. Per the germline V gene, CDR1 is SNHLY and CDR2 is FYNNEI. For the CDR3, the DNA is TGTGCCAGCAGTGATTCCGGGGTATGGACTGAAGCTTTCTTT. Amino acid sequence: CASSDSGVWTEAFF.

The chain recombines TRBV5-1 with TRBJ2-7; 12 bases fit TRBD1. Per germline, CDR1 SGHRS and CDR2 YFSETQ. Trimming took 5 bases from V and 6 from J; bases not matched to a gene: 6. The CDR3 loop spans 14 amino acids. CDR3 protein: CASRGQGAQAEQYF. For the CDR3, the DNA is TGCGCCAGCAGGGGACAGGGGGCGCAGGCCGAGCAGTACTTC.

The chain carries TRBV28 and TRBJ2-5; TRBD1 matches 7 bases. From germline, CDR1 is MDHEN and CDR2 SYDVKM. CDR3 length: 16 amino acids. The ends lost 5 bases at V and 1 base at J; junction bases unmatched: 10. The CDR3 DNA follows: TGTGCCAGCAGTCCCCTACTGGGACAGACCCAAGAGACCCAGTACTTC. Translating it yields CASSPLLGQTQETQYF.

The chain recombines TRBV2 with TRBJ1-5, with D uncertain. V was trimmed by 5 bases and J by 4 bases, leaving 15 bases between them. The V gene's germline CDR1 is SNHLY and CDR2 FYNNEI. The CDR3 sequence is 15 residues long. In DNA, the CDR3 is TGTGCCAGCAGTAAGCTTGGGCAGGAGAATCAGCCCCAGCATTTT. Translation: CASSKLGQENQPQHF.

This chain uses TRBV7-3 with TRBJ1-2; D is uncertain. This CDR3 comprises 13 residues. Germline-derived CDR1 and CDR2 are SGHTA and FQGTGA. The V end lost 0 bases, the J end lost 3 bases, and 5 bases lay between the germline ends. CDR3 nucleotide sequence: TGTGCCAGCAGCTTAACGAGGGACTATGGCTACACCTTC. Translated, it gives CASSLTRDYGYTF.

V usage is TRBV28 and J usage is TRBJ2-3, with D possibly called TRBD1 or TRBD2 (5 bases each). The CDR3 is made up of 15 amino acids. V lost 3 bases and J 3 bases, leaving 13 bases between the germline ends. Germline lookup yields CDR1 MDHEN and CDR2 SYDVKM. The CDR3 coding sequence is TGTGCCAGCAGTTTCGCTGGGGGAGTAACAGATACGCAGTATTTT. Its translation is CASSFAGGVTDTQYF.

The genes are TRBV5-1 and TRBJ1-2; D not resolved. From germline, CDR1 is SGHRS and CDR2 YFSETQ. Trimming pared 0 bases from V and 3 bases from J, leaving 6 bases between. CDR3 length: 13 residues. DNA for the CDR3: TGCGCCAGCAGCTTGGACGAGTACTATGGCTACACCTTC. This translates into CASSLDEYYGYTF.

Here the CDR3 reads CASSQVSFGQGSTDTQYF. CDR3 nucleotides: TGTGCCAGCAGCCAAGTATCGTTTGGACAGGGGAGCACAGATACGCAGTATTTT. The chain links TRBV4-2 to TRBJ2-3; TRBD1 agrees at 9 bases. CDR1 and CDR2 from the germline V gene are LGHNA and YNFKEQ. The CDR3 sequence is 18 residues long. The ends lost 1 base at V and 0 bases at J; junction bases unmatched: 8.

Regarding this clone: In the same sample, other DNA sequences code for this CDR3. The chain uses TRBV2 and TRBJ1-2; D is possibly TRBD1 (6 bases). Germline lookup yields CDR1 SNHLY and CDR2 FYNNEI. The V end lost 4 bases, the J end lost 4 bases, and 10 bases lay between the germline ends. The CDR3 consists of 13 residues. The CDR3 is CASSVDSSYGYTF. The CDR3 DNA is TGTGCCAGCAGTGTGGACAGCTCCTATGGCTACACCTTC.

V gene TRBV5-8 combines with J gene TRBJ1-2; perhaps TRBD1 as D (6 bases). The CDR3 consists of 15 residues. Trimming pared 2 bases from V and 5 bases from J, leaving 16 bases between. Germline V gives CDR1 SGHTS, CDR2 YDEGEE. The DNA of the CDR3 is TGTGCCAGCAGCTTTTCCGGACAGTTCATGTATGGCTACACCTTC. Amino acids: CASSFSGQFMYGYTF.

This chain joins TRBV27 and TRBJ2-7; 7 nucleotides match TRBD2. Unmatched junction bases numbered 9, after V lost 4 bases and J lost 0 bases. The CDR3 sequence is 16 residues long. CDR1 MNHEY and CDR2 SMNVEV come from the germline V gene (reference sequence). The CDR3 region has the DNA TGTGCCAGCAGTTCCCGACTTGGCGGGAGCTCCTACGAGCAGTACTTC. Amino acids: CASSSRLGGSSYEQYF.